These 12 T cell receptor beta chains share one sample of origin, sequenced in a study of Ad26.COV2.S vaccination and SARS-CoV-2 variants. Treatment of the sample: some 19 received Ad26.COV2.S at low or high dose, single or two shots; roughly 5 received placebo; per-sample allocation not given. Samples were taken on day 63 after the first vaccine or placebo injection. Profiling relied on immunoSEQ multiplex PCR, and the TCRdb table lists in-frame clones only, not all of them. The sample lists 380,000 or so clones; around 89% were seen once. Sample: peripheral blood, taken in a trial of Ad26.COV2.S vaccine versus placebo. These receptors all stem from a person aged 18-65 years who received the Ad26.COV2.S COVID-19 vaccine or a placebo.

DNA of the CDR3: TGTGCCAGCTCACCTCCGGGGACGAGTCGCGACGAGCAGTACTTC. This encodes CASSPPGTSRDEQYF. This chain connects TRBV18 to TRBJ2-7, with D possibly called TRBD1 or TRBD2 (5 bases each). CDR1 and CDR2 (germline): KGHSH, LQKENI. There are 15 residues in the CDR3. V lost 3 bases and J lost 5, with 17 bases in between. The full variable domain, in which reference TRBV18 and TRBJ2-7 provide the parts outside the CDR3, is NAGVMQNPRHLVRRRGQEARLRCSPMKGHSHVYWYRQLPEEGLKFMVYLQKENIIDESGMPKERFSAEFPKEGPSILRIQQVVRGDSAAYFCASSPPGTSRDEQYFGPGTRLTVT.

The gene calls are TRBV7-8 and TRBJ2-3, with D possibly being TRBD1 (6 bases). The CDR3 covers 14 residues. CDR1 is SGHVS, CDR2 FQNEAQ, per germline. V was trimmed by 4 bases and J by 5 bases, leaving 13 bases between them. The CDR3 coding sequence is TGTGCCAGCAGCTCTTGGGACACCGAAGATACGCAGTATTTT. This translates into CASSSWDTEDTQYF. Variable domain in full (rest from reference TRBV7-8 and TRBJ2-3): GAGVSQSPRYKVAKRGQDVALRCDPISGHVSLFWYQQALGQGPEFLTYFQNEAQLDKSGLPSDRFFAERPEGSVSTLKIQRTQQEDSAVYLCASSSWDTEDTQYFGPGTRLTVL.

The CDR3 here is CATRPPGFADTQYF. The CDR3 coding sequence is TGTGCCACCCGGCCCCCAGGGTTTGCAGATACGCAGTATTTT. This rearrangement joins TRBV7-6 to TRBJ2-3; possibly TRBD1 for D (5 bases). The CDR3 runs 14 residues. CDR1 is SGHVS, CDR2 FNYEAQ, per germline. The germline V and J ends were trimmed by 10 bases and 4 bases, with 18 bases remaining between them.

The V gene is TRBV25-1, the J gene TRBJ2-7, with 11 bases matching TRBD2. The CDR3 covers 18 residues. Per germline, CDR1 MGHDK and CDR2 SYGVNS. V lost 4 bases and J lost 2; bases outside the gene matches: 13. The CDR3 DNA reads as TGTGCCAGCAGTGCAAAAGTGACTAGCGGGAACGGAGCCTACGAGCAGTACTTC. Amino acid sequence: CASSAKVTSGNGAYEQYF.

The chain couples TRBV15 to TRBJ2-1; 7 positions agree with TRBD1. V gave up 3 bases and J gave up 2 bases; unmatched junction bases: 4. The CDR3 covers 15 residues. Germline-derived CDR1 and CDR2 are LNHNV and YYDKDF (reference sequence). This chain's CDR3 is CATSSGQDAYNEQFF. The CDR3 coding sequence is TGTGCCACCAGCAGTGGACAGGACGCCTACAATGAGCAGTTCTTC.

The chain recombines TRBV5-1 with TRBJ2-2; 9 bases map to TRBD1. V lost 1 base to trimming and J lost 2 bases; unmatched junction nucleotides: 3. This CDR3 region has 16 residues. Germline CDR1 is SGHRS and CDR2 is YFSETQ. The CDR3 sequence is CASSLTGQGNTGELFF. The CDR3 DNA reads as TGCGCCAGCAGCTTGACGGGACAGGGAAACACCGGGGAGCTGTTTTTT.

The chain joins TRBV7-9 to TRBJ1-5; possibly TRBD1 for D (5 bases). Trimming stripped 1 base from V and 2 bases from J, with 18 bases between. CDR3 length: 18 residues. CDR1 and CDR2 from the germline V gene are SEHNR and FQNEAQ (reference sequence). CDR3 loop: CASSLGGRGGIGNQPQHF. CDR3 bases: TGTGCCAGCAGCTTAGGAGGTCGGGGGGGGATAGGCAATCAGCCCCAGCATTTT.

J is TRBJ2-1 and V is TRBV23-1; a possible D gene is TRBD2 (6 bases). TRBV23-1 is marked as an open reading frame, function uncertain. This CDR3 has 14 amino acids. V gave up 4 bases and J gave up 9 bases, with 16 bases separating them. CDR3 loop: CASSPRRLTSEQFF. The CDR3 DNA follows: TGCGCCAGCAGTCCTCGACGGTTGACTAGTGAGCAGTTCTTC.

This clone was picked up a small number of times. Other DNA sequences in the same sample also yield this CDR3. This chain links TRBV3-1 (or the pseudogene TRBV3-2) with TRBJ1-1; no reliable D call. This CDR3 contains 11 residues. V was clipped by 0 bases and J by 9 bases, with 5 bases between them. The germline V gene has CDR1 LGHDT and CDR2 YNNKEL (reference sequence). CDR3 DNA: TGTGCCAGCAGCCAAGATCGAAAAGCTTTCTTT. Its translation is CASSQDRKAFF.

The rearrangement links TRBV15 to TRBJ2-2; D may be TRBD2 (7 bases). Germline V CDR1 and CDR2: LNHNV, YYDKDF (reference sequence). The CDR3 is 18 residues long. Trimming pared 8 bases from V and 1 base from J, leaving 23 bases between. For the CDR3, the DNA is TGTGCCACCGGATCCCCGGGGGCGGCTAGCGGGAACACCGGGGAGCTGTTTTTT. Its translation is CATGSPGAASGNTGELFF.

The chain links TRBV10-3 to TRBJ2-7; 11 bases are a match to TRBD2. V was pared by 4 bases and J by 1 base, with 6 bases of the junction left unmatched. Germline V gene data show CDR1 as ENHRY and CDR2 as SYGVKD. CDR3 length: 16 residues. CDR3 loop: CAISGGGTSGSYEQYF. Here the CDR3 DNA reads TGTGCCATCAGTGGAGGGGGGACTAGCGGTTCCTACGAGCAGTACTTC.

The V call is TRBV19, the J call TRBJ2-5; 10 bases align to TRBD2. Germline V lookup: CDR1 LNHDA, CDR2 SQIVND (reference sequence). This CDR3 is 15 amino acids long. The ends lost 9 bases at V and 4 bases at J; junction bases unmatched: 11. The CDR3 loop reads CASRRASGRVETQYF. The DNA for the CDR3 is TGTGCCAGCAGGAGGGCTAGCGGGAGAGTAGAGACCCAGTACTTC.